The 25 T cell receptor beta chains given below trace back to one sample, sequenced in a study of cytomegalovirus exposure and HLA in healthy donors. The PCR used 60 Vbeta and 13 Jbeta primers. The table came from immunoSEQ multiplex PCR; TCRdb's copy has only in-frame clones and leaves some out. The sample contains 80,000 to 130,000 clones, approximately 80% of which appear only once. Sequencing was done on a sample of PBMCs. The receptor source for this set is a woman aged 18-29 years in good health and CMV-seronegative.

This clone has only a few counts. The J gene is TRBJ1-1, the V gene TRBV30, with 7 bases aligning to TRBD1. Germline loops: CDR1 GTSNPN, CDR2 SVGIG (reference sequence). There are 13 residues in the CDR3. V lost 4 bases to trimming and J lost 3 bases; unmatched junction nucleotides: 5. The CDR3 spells CAWNPRGDTEAFF. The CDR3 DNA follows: TGTGCCTGGAATCCCAGGGGGGACACTGAAGCTTTCTTT.

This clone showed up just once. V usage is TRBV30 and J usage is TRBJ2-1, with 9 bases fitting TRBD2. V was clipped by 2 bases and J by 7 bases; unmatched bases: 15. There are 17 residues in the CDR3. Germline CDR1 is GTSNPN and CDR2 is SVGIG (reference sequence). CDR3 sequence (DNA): TGTGCCTGGAGTAGACTTAGCGGGGGCATTTCAGGGAATGAGCAGTTCTTC. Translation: CAWSRLSGGISGNEQFF.

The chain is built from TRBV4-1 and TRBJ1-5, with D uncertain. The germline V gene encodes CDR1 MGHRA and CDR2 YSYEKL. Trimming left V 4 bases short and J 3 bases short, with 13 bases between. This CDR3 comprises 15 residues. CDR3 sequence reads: CASSPSTKYNQPQHF. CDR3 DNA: TGCGCCAGCAGCCCGTCTACGAAGTACAATCAGCCCCAGCATTTT.

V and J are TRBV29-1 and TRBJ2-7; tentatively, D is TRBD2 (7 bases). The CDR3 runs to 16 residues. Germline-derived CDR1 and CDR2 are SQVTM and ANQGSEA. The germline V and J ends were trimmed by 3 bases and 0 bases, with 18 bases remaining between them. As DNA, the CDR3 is TGCAGCGTTGAGGCCGAGGGGGGGACGAGCTCCTACGAGCAGTACTTC. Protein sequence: CSVEAEGGTSSYEQYF.

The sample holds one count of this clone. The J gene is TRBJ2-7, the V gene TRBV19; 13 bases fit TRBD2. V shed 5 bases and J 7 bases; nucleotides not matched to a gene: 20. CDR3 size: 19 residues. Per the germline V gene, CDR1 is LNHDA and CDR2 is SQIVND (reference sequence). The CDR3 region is CASSPPSPTSGGALIEQYF. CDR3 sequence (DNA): TGTGCCAGTAGTCCCCCTAGCCCAACTAGCGGGGGGGCTCTGATAGAGCAGTACTTC.

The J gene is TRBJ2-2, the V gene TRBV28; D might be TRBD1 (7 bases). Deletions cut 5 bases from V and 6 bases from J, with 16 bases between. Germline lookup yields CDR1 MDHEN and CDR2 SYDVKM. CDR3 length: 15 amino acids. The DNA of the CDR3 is TGTGCCAGCAGTCCGCAGGGGGGTGGGGCCGGGGAGCTGTTTTTT. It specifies CASSPQGGGAGELFF.

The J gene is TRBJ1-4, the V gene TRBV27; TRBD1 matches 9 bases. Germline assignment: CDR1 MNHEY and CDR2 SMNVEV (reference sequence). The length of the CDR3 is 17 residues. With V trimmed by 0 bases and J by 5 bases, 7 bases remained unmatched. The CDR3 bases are TGTGCCAGCAGTTTATCCCGGACAGGGGATATGAATGAAAAACTGTTTTTT. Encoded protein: CASSLSRTGDMNEKLFF.

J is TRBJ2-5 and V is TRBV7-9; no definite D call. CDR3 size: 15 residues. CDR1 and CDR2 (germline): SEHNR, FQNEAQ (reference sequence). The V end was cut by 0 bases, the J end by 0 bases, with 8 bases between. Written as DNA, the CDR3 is TGTGCCAGCAGCTTAGCGAACTACTACCAAGAGACCCAGTACTTC. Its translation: CASSLANYYQETQYF.

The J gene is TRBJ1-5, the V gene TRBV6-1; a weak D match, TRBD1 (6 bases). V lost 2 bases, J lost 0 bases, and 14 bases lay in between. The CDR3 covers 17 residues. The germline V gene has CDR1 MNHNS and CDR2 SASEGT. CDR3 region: CASSESRGSYSNQPQHF. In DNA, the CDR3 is TGTGCCAGCAGTGAAAGTAGGGGGTCGTATAGCAATCAGCCCCAGCATTTT.

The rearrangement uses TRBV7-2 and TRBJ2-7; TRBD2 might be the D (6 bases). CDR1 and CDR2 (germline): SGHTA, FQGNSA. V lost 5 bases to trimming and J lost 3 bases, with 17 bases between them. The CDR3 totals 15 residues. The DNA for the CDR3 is TGTGCCAGCAGCCGGGGGAGCGAGTACCTCTACGAGCAGTACTTC. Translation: CASSRGSEYLYEQYF.

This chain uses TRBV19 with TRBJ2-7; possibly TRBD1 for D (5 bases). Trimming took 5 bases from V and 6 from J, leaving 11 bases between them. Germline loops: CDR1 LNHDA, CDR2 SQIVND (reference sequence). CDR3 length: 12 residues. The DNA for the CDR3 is TGTGCCAGTAGTTTAGGAAGGGGCGAGCAGTACTTC. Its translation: CASSLGRGEQYF. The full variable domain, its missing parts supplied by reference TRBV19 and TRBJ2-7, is DGGITQSPKYLFRKEGQNVTLSCEQNLNHDAMYWYRQDPGQGLRLIYYSQIVNDFQKGDIAEGYSVSREKKESFPLTVTSAQKNPTAFYLCASSLGRGEQYFGPGTRLTVT.

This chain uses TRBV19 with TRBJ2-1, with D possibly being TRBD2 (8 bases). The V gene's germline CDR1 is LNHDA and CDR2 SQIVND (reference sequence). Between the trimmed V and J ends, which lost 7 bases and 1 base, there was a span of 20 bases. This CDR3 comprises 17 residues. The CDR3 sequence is CASTGTATSGSYNEQFF. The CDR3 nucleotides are TGTGCCAGTACCGGGACAGCCACTAGCGGTTCCTACAATGAGCAGTTCTTC.

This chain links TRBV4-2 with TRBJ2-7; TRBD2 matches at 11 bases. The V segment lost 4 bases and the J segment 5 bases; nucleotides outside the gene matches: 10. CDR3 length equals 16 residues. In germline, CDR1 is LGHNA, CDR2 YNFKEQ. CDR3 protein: CASSPGMGLAAHEQYF. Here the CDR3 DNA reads TGTGCCAGCAGCCCGGGAATGGGACTAGCGGCCCACGAGCAGTACTTC.

Here the CDR3 reads CASSPGQGKDEQYF. The CDR3 region has the DNA TGTGCCAGCAGCCCGGGACAGGGTAAGGACGAGCAGTACTTC. This rearrangement joins TRBV6-5 to TRBJ2-7; 9 positions agree with TRBD1. There are 14 residues in the CDR3. The germline V gene has CDR1 MNHEY and CDR2 SVGAGI. V shed 6 bases and J 5 bases; nucleotides not matched to a gene: 8.

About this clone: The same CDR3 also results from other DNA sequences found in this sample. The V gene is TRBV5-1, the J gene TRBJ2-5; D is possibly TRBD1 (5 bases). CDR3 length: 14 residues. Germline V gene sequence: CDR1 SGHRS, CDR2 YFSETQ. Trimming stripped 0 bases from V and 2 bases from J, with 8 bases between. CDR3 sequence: CASSLATGQETQYF. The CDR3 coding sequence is TGCGCCAGCAGCTTGGCCACAGGTCAAGAGACCCAGTACTTC.

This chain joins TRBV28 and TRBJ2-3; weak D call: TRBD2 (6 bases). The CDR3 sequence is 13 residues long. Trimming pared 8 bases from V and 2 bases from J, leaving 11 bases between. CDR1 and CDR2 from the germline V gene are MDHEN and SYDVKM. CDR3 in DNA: TGTGCCAGCCTACGGAGGGACACAGATACGCAGTATTTT. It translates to CASLRRDTDTQYF.

As DNA, the CDR3 is TGCGCCAGCAGCTCAACGATCATCGGCGGCTATGGCTACACCTTC. Its protein product is CASSSTIIGGYGYTF. V gene TRBV5-1 combines with J gene TRBJ1-2; D remains unclear. The CDR3 extends over 15 amino acids. Trimming shortened V by 3 bases and J by 4 bases, and 16 bases separated the two germline ends. In germline, CDR1 is SGHRS, CDR2 YFSETQ.

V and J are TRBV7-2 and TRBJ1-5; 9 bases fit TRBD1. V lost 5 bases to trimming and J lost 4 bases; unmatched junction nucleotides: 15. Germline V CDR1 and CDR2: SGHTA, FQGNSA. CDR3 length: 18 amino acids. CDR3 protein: CASSPTPPGQGRNQPQHF. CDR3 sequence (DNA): TGTGCCAGCAGCCCAACGCCTCCGGGACAGGGTAGAAATCAGCCCCAGCATTTT.

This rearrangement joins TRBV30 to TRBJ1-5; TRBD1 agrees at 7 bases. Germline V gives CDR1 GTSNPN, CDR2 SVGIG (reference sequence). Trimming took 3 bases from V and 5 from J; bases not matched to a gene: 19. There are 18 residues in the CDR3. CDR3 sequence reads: CAWRPKYPTGKGDQPQHF. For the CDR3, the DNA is TGTGCCTGGAGACCTAAATACCCGACAGGGAAGGGCGATCAGCCCCAGCATTTT.

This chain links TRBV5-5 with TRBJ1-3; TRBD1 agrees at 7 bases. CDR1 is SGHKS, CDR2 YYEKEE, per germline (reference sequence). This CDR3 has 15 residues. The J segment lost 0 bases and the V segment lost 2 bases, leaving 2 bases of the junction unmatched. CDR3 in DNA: TGTGCCAGCAGCTTCGGGACAGTCTCTGGAAACACCATATATTTT. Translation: CASSFGTVSGNTIYF.

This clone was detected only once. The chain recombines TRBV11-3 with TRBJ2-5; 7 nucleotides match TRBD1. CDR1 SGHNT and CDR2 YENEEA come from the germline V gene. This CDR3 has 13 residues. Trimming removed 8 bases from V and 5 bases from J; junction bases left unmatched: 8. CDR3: CASARDRDETQYF. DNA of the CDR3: TGTGCCAGCGCCCGAGACAGGGATGAGACCCAGTACTTC. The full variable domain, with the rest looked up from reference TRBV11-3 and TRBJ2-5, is EAGVVQSPRYKIIEKKQPVAFWCNPISGHNTLYWYLQNLGQGPELLIRYENEEAVDDSQLPKDRFSAERLKGVDSTLKIQPAELGDSAVYLCASARDRDETQYFGPGTRLLVL.

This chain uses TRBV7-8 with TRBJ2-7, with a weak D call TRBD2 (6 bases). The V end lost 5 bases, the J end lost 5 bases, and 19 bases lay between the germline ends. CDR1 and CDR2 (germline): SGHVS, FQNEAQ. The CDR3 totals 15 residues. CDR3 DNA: TGTGCCAGCAGCCAAATGACTAGTAGTTTCCACGAGCAGTACTTC. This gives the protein CASSQMTSSFHEQYF.

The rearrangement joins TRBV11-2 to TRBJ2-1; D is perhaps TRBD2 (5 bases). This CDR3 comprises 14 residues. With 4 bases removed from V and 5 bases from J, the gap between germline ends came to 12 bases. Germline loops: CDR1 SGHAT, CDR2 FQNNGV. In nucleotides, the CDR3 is TGTGCCAGCAGCTGGGAGCGACTCGACAATGAGCAGTTCTTC. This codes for CASSWERLDNEQFF.

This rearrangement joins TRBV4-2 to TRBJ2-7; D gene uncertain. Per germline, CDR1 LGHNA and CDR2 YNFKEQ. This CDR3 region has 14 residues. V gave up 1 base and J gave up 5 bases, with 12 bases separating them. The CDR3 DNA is TGTGCCAGCAGCCAAGGGGCCGTATCGGACGAGCAGTACTTC. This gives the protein CASSQGAVSDEQYF.

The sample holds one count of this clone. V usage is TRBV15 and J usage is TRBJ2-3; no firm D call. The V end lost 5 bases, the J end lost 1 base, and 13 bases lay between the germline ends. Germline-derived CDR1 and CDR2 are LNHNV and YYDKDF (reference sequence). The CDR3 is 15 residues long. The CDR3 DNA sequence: TGTGCCACCAGCGGAAGAGGTGATGGCACAGATACGCAGTATTTT. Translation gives CATSGRGDGTDTQYF.